This TCR beta chain is drawn from a study of cytomegalovirus exposure and HLA in healthy donors. A multiplex PCR was run with 60 Vbeta primers and 13 Jbeta primers. Sequencing used immunoSEQ multiplex PCR; TCRdb keeps in-frame clones, though not all of them. The sample has roughly 180,000 clones, about four fifths seen once; the top ten hold roughly 2.7%. What was sequenced was PBMCs. The TCR was taken from a female donor in good health and CMV-seronegative.

CDR3 coding DNA: TGTGCCAGTAGTATAAACGTGGCAGGGGGTGATGGCTACACCTTC. The encoded protein is CASSINVAGGDGYTF. This rearrangement joins TRBV19 to TRBJ1-2; 7 nucleotides match TRBD1. Germline V gene data show CDR1 as LNHDA and CDR2 as SQIVND (reference sequence). The ends lost 2 bases at V and 6 bases at J; junction bases unmatched: 9. This CDR3 contains 15 residues.